These T cell receptor beta chains were read from a single sample in a study of blood T cell repertoires in COVID-19. TCRdb's table, derived via immunoSEQ multiplex PCR, lists solely in-frame clones and lacks some. The sample yields roughly 70,000 clones, more than 80% seen once. Source material: peripheral blood. The origin of the receptors is a woman of 80 years or more with active COVID-19. The CDR3 runs from the conserved cysteine through the conserved F or W.

J	V	CDR3
TRBJ2-2	TRBV27	CASSLLDYYTGELFF
TRBJ1-1	TRBV18	CASSPIGQVNTEAFF
TRBJ2-7	TRBV4-3	CASSQGTSGREEQYF
TRBJ2-5	TRBV5-6	CASLGDRDRPQETQYF
TRBJ1-6	TRBV19	CASSISQGADSPLHF
TRBJ1-1	TRBV30	CAWSGDRGHTEAFF
TRBJ1-6	TRBV6-4	CASSWDRGSESPLHF
TRBJ1-1	TRBV14	CASSQTQGSEAFF
TRBJ2-7	TRBV6-5	CASSRQGEYYEQYF
TRBJ2-1	TRBV9	CASSVRTGENEQFF
TRBJ2-5	TRBV28	CASRDGTGGEETQYF
TRBJ2-4	TRBV27	CASSRSEWSQNIQYF
TRBJ2-2	TRBV21-1	CASSKEFADREPDTGELFF
TRBJ2-5	TRBV20-1	CSASGDMAGGQETQYF
TRBJ2-1	TRBV24-1	CATSDRAGGVEQFF
TRBJ2-1	TRBV11-2	CASSTAGAGRDEQFF
TRBJ2-2	TRBV5-4	CASSLRQAPNTGELFF
TRBJ1-1	TRBV27	CASGTASNTEAFF
TRBJ2-3	TRBV19	CASSIWASGSPAGDTQYF
TRBJ2-5	TRBV28	CASSPLRFRETQYF
TRBJ2-2	TRBV28	CASISGGSRAGELFF
TRBJ1-5	TRBV27	CASRAYSGNQPQHF
TRBJ1-1	TRBV27	CASSRERANTEAFF
TRBJ1-1	TRBV18	CASSQGTNTEAFF
TRBJ2-5	TRBV19	CASSPTGGRPGETQYF
TRBJ2-7	TRBV28	CATEPGGKVYEQYF
TRBJ2-3	TRBV6-5	CASSVRDRAPDTQYF
TRBJ1-5	TRBV3-1/TRBV3-2	CASGTGTANQPQHF
TRBJ2-5	TRBV3-1/TRBV3-2	CASLTRGRRETQYF
TRBJ1-2	TRBV19	CASSNRRAPNYGYTF